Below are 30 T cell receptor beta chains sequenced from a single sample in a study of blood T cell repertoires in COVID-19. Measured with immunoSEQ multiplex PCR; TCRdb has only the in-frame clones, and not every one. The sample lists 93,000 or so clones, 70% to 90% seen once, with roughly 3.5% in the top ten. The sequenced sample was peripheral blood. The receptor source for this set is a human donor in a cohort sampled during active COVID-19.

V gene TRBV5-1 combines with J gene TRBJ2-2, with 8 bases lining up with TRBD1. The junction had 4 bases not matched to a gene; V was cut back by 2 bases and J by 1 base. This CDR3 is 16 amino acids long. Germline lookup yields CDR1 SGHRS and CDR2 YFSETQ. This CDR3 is CASSLAGTGNTGELFF. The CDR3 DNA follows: TGCGCCAGCAGCTTAGCCGGGACAGGGAACACCGGGGAGCTGTTTTTT.

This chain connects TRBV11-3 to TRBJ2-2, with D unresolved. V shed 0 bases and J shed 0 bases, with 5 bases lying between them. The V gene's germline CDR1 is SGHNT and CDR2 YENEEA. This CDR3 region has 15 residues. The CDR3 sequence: CASSLDTANTGELFF. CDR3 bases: TGTGCCAGCAGCTTAGATACAGCGAACACCGGGGAGCTGTTTTTT.

The chain's CDR3 is CASRLDRGRYEQYF. CDR3 nucleotide sequence: TGTGCCAGCAGGCTGGACAGGGGGAGGTACGAGCAGTACTTC. V is TRBV2 and J is TRBJ2-7; 10 bases map to TRBD1. The CDR3 has 14 amino acids. The germline CDR1 and CDR2 sequences are SNHLY and FYNNEI. V shed 6 bases and J 4 bases; nucleotides not matched to a gene: 6. Full variable domain (missing parts from reference TRBV2 and TRBJ2-7): EPEVTQTPSHQVTQMGQEVILRCVPISNHLYFYWYRQILGQKVEFLVSFYNNEISEKSEIFDDQFSVERPDGSNFTLKIRSTKLEDSAMYFCASRLDRGRYEQYFGPGTRLTVT.

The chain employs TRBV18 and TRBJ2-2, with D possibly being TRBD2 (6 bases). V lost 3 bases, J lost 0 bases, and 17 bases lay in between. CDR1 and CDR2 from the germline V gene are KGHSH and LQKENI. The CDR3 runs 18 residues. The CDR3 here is CASSPLATNLANTGELFF. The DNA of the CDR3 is TGTGCCAGCTCACCCCTAGCGACTAACCTAGCGAACACCGGGGAGCTGTTTTTT. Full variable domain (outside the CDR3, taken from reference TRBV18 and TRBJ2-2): NAGVMQNPRHLVRRRGQEARLRCSPMKGHSHVYWYRQLPEEGLKFMVYLQKENIIDESGMPKERFSAEFPKEGPSILRIQQVVRGDSAAYFCASSPLATNLANTGELFFGEGSRLTVL.

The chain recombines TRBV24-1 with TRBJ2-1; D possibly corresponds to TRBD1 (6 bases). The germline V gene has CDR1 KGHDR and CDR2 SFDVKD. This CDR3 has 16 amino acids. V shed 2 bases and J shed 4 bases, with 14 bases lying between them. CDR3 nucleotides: TGTGCCACCAGTGATTCAAGCAGGGGCCGTTACAATGAGCAGTTCTTC. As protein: CATSDSSRGRYNEQFF.

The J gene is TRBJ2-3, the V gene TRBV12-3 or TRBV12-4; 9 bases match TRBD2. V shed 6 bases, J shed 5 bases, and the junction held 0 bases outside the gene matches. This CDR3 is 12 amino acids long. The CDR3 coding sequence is TGTGCCAGCAGAGCGGGAGGAGATACGCAGTATTTT. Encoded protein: CASRAGGDTQYF.

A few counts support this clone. Here the CDR3 reads CASISDRGRNQPQHF. The CDR3 DNA reads TGTGCCAGCATTTCCGACAGGGGGCGAAATCAGCCCCAGCATTTT. This rearrangement joins TRBV6-5 to TRBJ1-5, with 10 positions matching TRBD1. The CDR3 contains 15 residues. Germline CDR1 reads MNHEY; CDR2 reads SVGAGI. Unmatched junction bases numbered 7, after V lost 7 bases and J lost 4 bases.

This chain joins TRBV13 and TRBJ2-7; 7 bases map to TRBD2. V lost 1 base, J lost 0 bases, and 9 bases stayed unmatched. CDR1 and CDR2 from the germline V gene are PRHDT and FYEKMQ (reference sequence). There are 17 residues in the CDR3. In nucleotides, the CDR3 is TGTGCCAGCAGCTTAGTAGGACTAGGAGGGGCCTCCTACGAGCAGTACTTC. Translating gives CASSLVGLGGASYEQYF.

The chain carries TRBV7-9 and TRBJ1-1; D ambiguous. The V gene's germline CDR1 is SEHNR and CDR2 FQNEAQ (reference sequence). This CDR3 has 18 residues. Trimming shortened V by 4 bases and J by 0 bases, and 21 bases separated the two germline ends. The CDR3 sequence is CASSSAFNSGNMNTEAFF. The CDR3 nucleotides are TGTGCCAGCAGCTCCGCTTTTAATTCAGGCAACATGAACACTGAAGCTTTCTTT.

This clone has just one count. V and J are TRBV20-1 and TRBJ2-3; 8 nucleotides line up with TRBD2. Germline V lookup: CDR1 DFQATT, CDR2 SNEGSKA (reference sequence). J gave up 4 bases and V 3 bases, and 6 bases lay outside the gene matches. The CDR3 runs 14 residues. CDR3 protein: CSASSGVVADTQYF. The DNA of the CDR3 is TGCAGTGCTAGTAGCGGGGTCGTCGCAGATACGCAGTATTTT.

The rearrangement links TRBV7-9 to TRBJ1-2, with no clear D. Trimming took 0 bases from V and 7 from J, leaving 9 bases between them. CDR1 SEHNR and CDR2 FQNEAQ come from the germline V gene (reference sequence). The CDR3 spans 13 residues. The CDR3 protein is CASSLALRGGYTF. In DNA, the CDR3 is TGTGCCAGCAGCTTAGCTTTGCGTGGTGGCTACACCTTC. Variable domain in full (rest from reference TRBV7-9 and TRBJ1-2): DTGVSQNPRHKITKRGQNVTFRCDPISEHNRLYWYRQTLGQGPEFLTYFQNEAQLEKSRLLSDRFSAERPKGSFSTLEIQRTEQGDSAMYLCASSLALRGGYTFGSGTRLTVV.

In nucleotides, the CDR3 is TGTGCCAGCGGGTGGCGGGCAGGCTCCTACGAGCAGTACTTC. Amino acids: CASGWRAGSYEQYF. The chain is built from TRBV7-2 and TRBJ2-7; the D gene is possibly TRBD2 (5 bases). V was trimmed by 8 bases and J by 0 bases, leaving 14 bases between them. Germline lookup yields CDR1 SGHTA and CDR2 FQGNSA. The CDR3 spans 14 residues. The whole variable domain, remainder taken from reference TRBV7-2 and TRBJ2-7, is GAGVSQSPSNKVTEKGKDVELRCDPISGHTALYWYRQSLGQGLEFLIYFQGNSAPDKSGLPSDRFSAERTGGSVSTLTIQRTQQEDSAVYLCASGWRAGSYEQYFGPGTRLTVT.

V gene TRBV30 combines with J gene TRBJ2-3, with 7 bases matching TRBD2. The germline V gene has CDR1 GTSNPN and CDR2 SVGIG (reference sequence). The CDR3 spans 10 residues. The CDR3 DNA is TGTAGCGGGGCCACAGATACGCAGTATTTT. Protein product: CSGATDTQYF.

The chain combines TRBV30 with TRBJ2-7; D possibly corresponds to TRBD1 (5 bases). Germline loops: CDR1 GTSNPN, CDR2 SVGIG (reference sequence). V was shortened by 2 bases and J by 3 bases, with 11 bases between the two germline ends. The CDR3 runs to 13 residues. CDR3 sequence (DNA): TGTGCCTGGAGTCGAGGACAACTCTACGAGCAGTACTTC. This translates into CAWSRGQLYEQYF.

CDR3: CATSDETGAEQYF. The CDR3 DNA follows: TGTGCCACCAGTGATGAGACAGGGGCCGAGCAGTACTTC. This sequence joins TRBV24-1 and TRBJ2-7; TRBD1 aligns across 8 bases. The CDR3 runs 13 residues. In germline, CDR1 is KGHDR, CDR2 SFDVKD. V dropped 3 bases and J dropped 6; count of bases not matched to a gene: 3.

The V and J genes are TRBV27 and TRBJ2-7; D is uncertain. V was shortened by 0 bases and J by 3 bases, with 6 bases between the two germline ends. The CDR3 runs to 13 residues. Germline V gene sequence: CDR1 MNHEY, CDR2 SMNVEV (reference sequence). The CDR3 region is CASSLSGDYEQYF. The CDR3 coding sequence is TGTGCCAGCAGTTTATCCGGAGACTACGAGCAGTACTTC.

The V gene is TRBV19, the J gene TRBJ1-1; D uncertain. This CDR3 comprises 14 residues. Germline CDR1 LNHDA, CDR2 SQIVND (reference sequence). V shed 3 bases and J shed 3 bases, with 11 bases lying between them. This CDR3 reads CASSIGERYTEAFF. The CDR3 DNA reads TGTGCCAGTAGTATTGGGGAGAGGTACACTGAAGCTTTCTTT.

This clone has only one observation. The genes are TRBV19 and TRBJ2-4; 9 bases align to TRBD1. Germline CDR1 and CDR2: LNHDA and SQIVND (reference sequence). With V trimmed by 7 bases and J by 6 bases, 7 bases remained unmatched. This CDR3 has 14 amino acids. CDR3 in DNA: TGTGCCAGTAACCGGGACAGGGACACAAACATTCAGTACTTC. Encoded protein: CASNRDRDTNIQYF.

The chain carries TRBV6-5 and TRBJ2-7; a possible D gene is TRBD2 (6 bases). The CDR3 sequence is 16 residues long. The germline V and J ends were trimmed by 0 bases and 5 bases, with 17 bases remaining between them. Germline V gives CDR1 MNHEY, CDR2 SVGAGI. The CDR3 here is CASSYSAGQVIHEQYF. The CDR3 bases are TGTGCCAGCAGTTACTCGGCGGGGCAGGTTATCCACGAGCAGTACTTC.

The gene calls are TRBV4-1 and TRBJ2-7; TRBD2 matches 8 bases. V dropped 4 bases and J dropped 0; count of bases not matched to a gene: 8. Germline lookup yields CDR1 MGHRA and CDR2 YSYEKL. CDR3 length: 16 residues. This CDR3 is CASSLIGRGDSYEQYF. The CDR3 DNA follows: TGCGCCAGCAGCCTAATTGGGCGGGGGGACTCCTACGAGCAGTACTTC.

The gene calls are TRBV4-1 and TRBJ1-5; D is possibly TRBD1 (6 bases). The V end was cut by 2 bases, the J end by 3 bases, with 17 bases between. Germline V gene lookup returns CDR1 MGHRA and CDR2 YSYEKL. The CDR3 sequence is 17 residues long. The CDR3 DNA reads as TGCGCCAGCAGCCAAACACAAACCAGGGGATACAATCAGCCCCAGCATTTT. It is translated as CASSQTQTRGYNQPQHF.

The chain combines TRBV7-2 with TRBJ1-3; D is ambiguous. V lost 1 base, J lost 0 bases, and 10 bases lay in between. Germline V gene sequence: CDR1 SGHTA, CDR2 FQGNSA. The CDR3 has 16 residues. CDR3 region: CASSLVQFGSGNTIYF. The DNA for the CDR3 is TGTGCCAGCAGCTTAGTACAGTTCGGCTCTGGAAACACCATATATTTT.

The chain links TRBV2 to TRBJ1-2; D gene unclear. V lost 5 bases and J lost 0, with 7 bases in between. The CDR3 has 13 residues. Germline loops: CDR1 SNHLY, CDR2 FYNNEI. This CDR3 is CASSIPANYGYTF. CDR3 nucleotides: TGTGCCAGCAGTATTCCAGCTAACTATGGCTACACCTTC.

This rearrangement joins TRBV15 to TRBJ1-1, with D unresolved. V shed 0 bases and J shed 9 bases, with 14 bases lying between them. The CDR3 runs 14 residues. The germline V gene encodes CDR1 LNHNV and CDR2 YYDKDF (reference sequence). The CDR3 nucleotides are TGTGCCACCAGCAGAGATATTTCGGGGTTTAAAGCTTTCTTT. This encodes CATSRDISGFKAFF. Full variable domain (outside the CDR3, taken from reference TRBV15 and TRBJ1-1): DAMVIQNPRYQVTQFGKPVTLSCSQTLNHNVMYWYQQKSSQAPKLLFHYYDKDFNNEADTPDNFQSRRPNTSFCFLDIRSPGLGDTAMYLCATSRDISGFKAFFGQGTRLTVV.

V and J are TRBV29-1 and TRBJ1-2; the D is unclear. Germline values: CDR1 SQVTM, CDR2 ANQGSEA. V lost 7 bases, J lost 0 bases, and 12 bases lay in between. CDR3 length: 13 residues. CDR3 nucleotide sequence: TGCAGCGCCTATGAGTCCACTAACTATGGCTACACCTTC. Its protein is CSAYESTNYGYTF.

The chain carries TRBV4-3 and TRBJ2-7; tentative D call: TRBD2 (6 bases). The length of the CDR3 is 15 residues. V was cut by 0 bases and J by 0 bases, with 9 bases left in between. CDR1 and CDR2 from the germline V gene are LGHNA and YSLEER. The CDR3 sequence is CASSQESGSSYEQYF. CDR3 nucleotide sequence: TGCGCCAGCAGCCAAGAATCCGGGAGCTCCTACGAGCAGTACTTC.

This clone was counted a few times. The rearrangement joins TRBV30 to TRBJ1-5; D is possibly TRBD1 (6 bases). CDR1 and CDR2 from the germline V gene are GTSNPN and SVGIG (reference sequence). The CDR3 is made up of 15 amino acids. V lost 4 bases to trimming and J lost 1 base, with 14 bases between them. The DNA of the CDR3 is TGTGCCTGGAACTCTGGGGGCGCAAGCAATCAGCCCCAGCATTTT. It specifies CAWNSGGASNQPQHF.

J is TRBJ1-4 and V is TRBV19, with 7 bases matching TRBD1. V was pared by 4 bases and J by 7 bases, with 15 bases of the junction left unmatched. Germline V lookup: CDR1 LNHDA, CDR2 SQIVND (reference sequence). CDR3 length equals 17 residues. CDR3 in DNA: TGTGCCAGTAGTACTCGACAGGGAGGAGGGGTTCGTGAAAAACTGTTTTTT. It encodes CASSTRQGGGVREKLFF.

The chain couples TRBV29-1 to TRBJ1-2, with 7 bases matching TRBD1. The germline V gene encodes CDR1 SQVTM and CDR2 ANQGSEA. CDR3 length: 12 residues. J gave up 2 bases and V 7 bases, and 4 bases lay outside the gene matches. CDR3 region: CSGQGSNYGYTF. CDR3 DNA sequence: TGCAGCGGACAGGGCTCAAACTATGGCTACACCTTC.

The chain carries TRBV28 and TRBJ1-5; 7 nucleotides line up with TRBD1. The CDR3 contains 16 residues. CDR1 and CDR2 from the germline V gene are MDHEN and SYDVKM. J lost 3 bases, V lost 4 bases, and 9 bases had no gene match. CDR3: CASSSPSTGNNQPQHF. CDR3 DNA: TGTGCCAGCAGTTCTCCTTCGACAGGGAACAATCAGCCCCAGCATTTT.